The 17 T cell receptor beta chains presented below share a single source sample, sequenced in a study of blood T cell repertoires in COVID-19. Produced via immunoSEQ multiplex PCR; TCRdb's table is partial and in-frame only. Of about 220,000 clones listed, 86% are singletons. Sample: PBMCs or T cells enriched from blood (not recorded which). The receptors originated from a woman aged 40 to 50 with acute COVID-19.

The rearrangement uses TRBV5-1 and TRBJ1-5; D gene uncertain. Germline CDR1 is SGHRS and CDR2 is YFSETQ. Trimming took 0 bases from V and 6 from J, leaving 4 bases between them. The CDR3 is 12 amino acids. The CDR3 DNA sequence: TGCGCCAGCAGCTTGGACGGTCAGCCCCAGCATTTT. Its protein product is CASSLDGQPQHF. The full variable domain, with the rest looked up from reference TRBV5-1 and TRBJ1-5, is KAGVTQTPRYLIKTRGQQVTLSCSPISGHRSVSWYQQTPGQGLQFLFEYFSETQRNKGNFPGRFSGRQFSNSRSEMNVSTLELGDSALYLCASSLDGQPQHFGDGTRLSIL.

The rearrangement links TRBV2 to TRBJ1-2; 7 bases line up with TRBD1. Germline V gives CDR1 SNHLY, CDR2 FYNNEI. V trimming: 7 bases; J trimming: 8 bases; junction bases outside the gene matches: 10. The CDR3 sequence is 13 residues long. The CDR3 sequence is CASKTGTVAGYTF. Here the CDR3 DNA reads TGTGCCAGCAAGACCGGGACAGTAGCCGGCTACACCTTC.

This clone was found a few times. This chain links TRBV5-1 with TRBJ2-7; D ambiguous. The CDR3 totals 12 residues. Germline V gene lookup returns CDR1 SGHRS and CDR2 YFSETQ. V lost 0 bases to trimming and J lost 6 bases, with 7 bases between them. This CDR3 is CASSLVSTEQYF. The CDR3 DNA sequence: TGCGCCAGCAGCTTGGTTTCTACCGAGCAGTACTTC.

The chain has TRBV9 and TRBJ2-5, with 13 bases aligning to TRBD2. Looked up from germline, CDR1 is SGDLS and CDR2 is YYNGEE. This CDR3 has 17 residues. Germline trimming cut 3 bases from V and 10 bases from J; bases unmatched to any gene: 15. CDR3 DNA sequence: TGTGCCAGCAGCGCCGGGACACTAGCGGGGGGGCCTACGGGCCAGTACTTC. Translating it yields CASSAGTLAGGPTGQYF.

This clone was detected a few times. The chain employs TRBV9 and TRBJ2-7; D is possibly TRBD1 (6 bases). Germline CDR1 and CDR2: SGDLS and YYNGEE. There are 15 residues in the CDR3. V was cut by 0 bases and J by 0 bases, with 10 bases left in between. The CDR3 region is CASSVGQGPSYEQYF. CDR3 nucleotide sequence: TGTGCCAGCAGCGTAGGTCAGGGGCCCTCCTACGAGCAGTACTTC.

The sample holds one count of this clone. CDR3 DNA: TGTGCCAGCAGCTCCCCGAGGGATGGCGGAGGCCGCTACACCTTC. It is translated as CASSSPRDGGGRYTF. The V call is TRBV7-9, the J call TRBJ1-2; D uncertain. The V end lost 4 bases, the J end lost 9 bases, and 21 bases lay between the germline ends. In germline, CDR1 is SEHNR, CDR2 FQNEAQ (reference sequence). This CDR3 region has 15 residues.

V is TRBV28 and J is TRBJ1-2, with D uncertain. CDR3 length equals 13 residues. Trimming removed 6 bases from V and 6 bases from J, with 14 bases in between. Germline V lookup: CDR1 MDHEN, CDR2 SYDVKM. The CDR3, as DNA: TGTGCCAGCAGCGGCCGGAGAGGAAATGGCTACACCTTC. Residues: CASSGRRGNGYTF.

J is TRBJ1-2 and V is TRBV10-3, with D tentatively TRBD1 (6 bases). The CDR3 contains 14 residues. V dropped 4 bases and J dropped 6 bases, with 15 bases sitting between them. Germline CDR1 reads ENHRY; CDR2 reads SYGVKD. Here the CDR3 reads CAISARGVEDGYTF. CDR3 in DNA: TGTGCCATCAGTGCCAGGGGAGTCGAGGATGGCTACACCTTC.

This clone occurred a few times. The rearrangement joins TRBV9 to TRBJ2-3, with TRBD2 matching 8 bases. Per the germline V gene, CDR1 is SGDLS and CDR2 is YYNGEE. Trimming cost V 0 bases and J 2 bases; bases outside gene matches: 8. The CDR3 contains 17 residues. CDR3 DNA sequence: TGTGCCAGCAGCGTAGGAGGCGGGCGGGGGGACACAGATACGCAGTATTTT. This encodes CASSVGGGRGDTDTQYF.

V is TRBV3-1 (or the pseudogene TRBV3-2) and J is TRBJ1-2; the D gene is possibly TRBD1 (5 bases). CDR1 and CDR2 from the germline V gene are LGHDT and YNNKEL (reference sequence). This CDR3 spans 15 amino acids. Trimming removed 3 bases from V and 6 bases from J, with 17 bases in between. CDR3 sequence reads: CASSHSRSRVNGYTF. The CDR3 bases are TGTGCCAGCAGCCACTCGCGTAGCAGGGTAAATGGCTACACCTTC.

The rearrangement links TRBV27 to TRBJ2-2, with a tentative D call TRBD1 (5 bases). CDR1 is MNHEY and CDR2 is SMNVEV in the germline V gene (reference sequence). The CDR3 extends over 13 amino acids. V lost 7 bases and J lost 4, with 10 bases in between. The CDR3 region is CASKKGVTGELFF. CDR3 nucleotide sequence: TGTGCCAGCAAAAAAGGGGTCACCGGGGAGCTGTTTTTT.

The chain recombines TRBV30 with TRBJ1-4; 9 bases map to TRBD1. V gave up 7 bases and J gave up 0 bases; unmatched junction bases: 12. Germline CDR1 reads GTSNPN; CDR2 reads SVGIG (reference sequence). The CDR3 has 17 amino acids. DNA for the CDR3: TGTGCCTCCACTCGGGGCAGACAGGGGGCAACTAATGAAAAACTGTTTTTT. It translates to CASTRGRQGATNEKLFF.

The sample holds a few counts of this clone. The chain links TRBV11-2 to TRBJ1-3, with D unclear. In germline, CDR1 is SGHAT, CDR2 FQNNGV. The CDR3 spans 17 residues. The V end lost 3 bases, the J end lost 2 bases, and 17 bases lay between the germline ends. CDR3 sequence reads: CASSFAGRTVAGNTIYF. The CDR3 region has the DNA TGTGCCAGCAGCTTCGCGGGCCGTACGGTCGCTGGAAACACCATATATTTT. The whole variable domain, filled in from reference TRBV11-2 and TRBJ1-3, reads EAGVAQSPRYKIIEKRQSVAFWCNPISGHATLYWYQQILGQGPKLLIQFQNNGVVDDSQLPKDRFSAERLKGVDSTLKIQPAKLEDSAVYLCASSFAGRTVAGNTIYFGEGSWLTVV.

This clone was detected only a few times. The rearrangement joins TRBV19 to TRBJ2-7; D unclear. There are 15 residues in the CDR3. Trimming took off 6 bases at V and 2 bases at J, with 17 bases between the two ends. In germline, CDR1 is LNHDA, CDR2 SQIVND (reference sequence). The CDR3 coding sequence is TGTGCCAGTAGCATTGACATCGATGGCCCCTACGAGCAGTACTTC. This sequence encodes CASSIDIDGPYEQYF.

V and J are TRBV2 and TRBJ1-1, with 8 positions matching TRBD1. With V trimmed by 2 bases and J by 2 bases, 10 bases remained unmatched. Germline CDR1 is SNHLY and CDR2 is FYNNEI. There are 17 residues in the CDR3. In DNA, the CDR3 is TGTGCCAGCAGTGAACCCAGGGGGCTATGGGAAAACACTGAAGCTTTCTTT. It specifies CASSEPRGLWENTEAFF. The full variable domain, with the rest looked up from reference TRBV2 and TRBJ1-1, is EPEVTQTPSHQVTQMGQEVILRCVPISNHLYFYWYRQILGQKVEFLVSFYNNEISEKSEIFDDQFSVERPDGSNFTLKIRSTKLEDSAMYFCASSEPRGLWENTEAFFGQGTRLTVV.

The V call is TRBV4-3, the J call TRBJ1-2, with D perhaps matching TRBD1 (6 bases). V lost 0 bases and J lost 4, with 15 bases in between. Germline CDR1 LGHNA, CDR2 YSLEER. The length of the CDR3 is 16 residues. The CDR3 loop is CASSQERGQMPYGYTF. The CDR3 DNA reads as TGCGCCAGCAGCCAAGAGCGAGGACAGATGCCCTATGGCTACACCTTC.

The chain has TRBV19 and TRBJ1-5; 8 bases are shared with TRBD1. J was trimmed by 6 bases and V by 2 bases; bases with no gene match: 6. The germline V gene encodes CDR1 LNHDA and CDR2 SQIVND (reference sequence). The CDR3 consists of 15 residues. This CDR3 is CASSIQGAPSQPQHF. As DNA, the CDR3 is TGTGCCAGTAGTATACAGGGGGCACCGAGTCAGCCCCAGCATTTT.